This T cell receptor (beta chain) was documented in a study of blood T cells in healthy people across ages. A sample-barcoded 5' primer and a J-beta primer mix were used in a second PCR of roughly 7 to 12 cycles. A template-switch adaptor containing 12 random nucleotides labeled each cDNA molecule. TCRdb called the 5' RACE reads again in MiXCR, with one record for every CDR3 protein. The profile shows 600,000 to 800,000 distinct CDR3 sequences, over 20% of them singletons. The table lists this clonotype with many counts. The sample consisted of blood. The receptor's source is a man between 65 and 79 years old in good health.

The CDR3 spells CASSLAGYETQYF. CDR3 nucleotide sequence: TGTGCCAGCAGTTTAGCGGGTTATGAGACCCAGTACTTC. The rearrangement joins TRBV28 to TRBJ2-5, with D possibly matching TRBD2 (5 bases). Germline loops: CDR1 MDHEN, CDR2 SYDVKM. The CDR3 spans 13 residues. With 2 bases removed from V and 5 bases from J, the gap between germline ends came to 9 bases.